The 3 T cell receptor beta chains presented below share a single source sample, sequenced in a study of T cell responses to AZD1222 COVID-19 vaccine. Data came from immunoSEQ multiplex PCR; TCRdb stores just in-frame clones and leaves some out. The table lists about 49,000 clones, around four fifths of them singletons. The source material was peripheral blood, sampled on day 0 of MenACWY control vaccination. All receptors derive from an adult in good health.

This clone was seen repeatedly, ten times or more. V usage is TRBV27 and J usage is TRBJ2-1; D might be TRBD1 (5 bases). Germline V CDR1 and CDR2: MNHEY, SMNVEV (reference sequence). V was shortened by 0 bases and J by 12 bases, with 12 bases between the two germline ends. This CDR3 is 13 amino acids long. CDR3 bases: TGTGCCAGCAGTTTATCTACAGGTACTCGGCAGTTCTTC. Protein: CASSLSTGTRQFF.

Written as DNA, the CDR3 is TGTGCCAGCAGCCAAGCCCTAGTAAGGAATGAGCAGTTCTTC. It is translated as CASSQALVRNEQFF. The chain uses TRBV3-1 (or the pseudogene TRBV3-2) and TRBJ2-1; D remains unclear. V lost 1 base and J 7 bases, leaving 11 bases between the germline ends. Germline CDR1 is LGHDT and CDR2 is YNNKEL (reference sequence). The CDR3 consists of 14 residues.

Remarks on this clone: With a much larger clone just one base away, this may be a read error. This sequence joins TRBV5-1 and TRBJ2-1; weak D call: TRBD2 (5 bases). CDR1 is SGHRS, CDR2 YFSETQ, per germline. The CDR3 has 15 amino acids. V was cut by 7 bases and J by 0 bases, with 14 bases left in between. CDR3 nucleotides: TGCGCCAGCCGGACGGAGGAATCCTCCTACAATGAGCAGTTCTTC. It translates to CASRTEESSYNEQFF.